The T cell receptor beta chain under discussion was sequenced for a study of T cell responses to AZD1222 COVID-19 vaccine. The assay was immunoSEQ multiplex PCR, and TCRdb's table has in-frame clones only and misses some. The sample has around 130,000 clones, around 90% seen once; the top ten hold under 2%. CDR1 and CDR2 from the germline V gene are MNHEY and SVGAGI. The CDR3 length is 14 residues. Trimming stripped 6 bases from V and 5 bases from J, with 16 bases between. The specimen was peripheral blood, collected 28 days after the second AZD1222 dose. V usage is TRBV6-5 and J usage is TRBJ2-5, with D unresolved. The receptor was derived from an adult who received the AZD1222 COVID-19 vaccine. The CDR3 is CASRTLGLVETQYF. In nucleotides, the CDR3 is TGTGCCAGCAGGACCCTAGGGCTAGTGGAGACCCAGTACTTC.